This T cell receptor beta chain was identified during a study of blood T cell repertoires in COVID-19. Study details: Spain, Italy and the United States supplied samples that represented acute and convalescent COVID-19.

CDR3 length: 14 residues. The V and J ends lost 1 base and 6 bases respectively, with 10 bases between them. Germline V gene data show CDR1 as MGHRA and CDR2 as YSYEKL. This clone was picked up one time. In the authors' methods: Amplifying reference gene primers gave estimates of nucleated cell counts. The method was immunoSEQ multiplex PCR; TCRdb's version includes in-frame clones alone and lacks a portion of them. That table supplies the V and J calls and clone size; D and trimming were determined from the DNA. This sample has some 150,000 clones; 75% to 90% occur once, and the top ten carry under 2.5%.

This sequence originates from a man aged 50-60 years with active COVID-19. The chain has TRBV4-1 and TRBJ2-1; perhaps TRBD1 as D (6 bases). The source material was peripheral blood. For the CDR3, the DNA is TGCGCCAGCAGCCAAGCCCAAGGGGGCAATGAGCAGTTCTTC. The encoded protein is CASSQAQGGNEQFF.